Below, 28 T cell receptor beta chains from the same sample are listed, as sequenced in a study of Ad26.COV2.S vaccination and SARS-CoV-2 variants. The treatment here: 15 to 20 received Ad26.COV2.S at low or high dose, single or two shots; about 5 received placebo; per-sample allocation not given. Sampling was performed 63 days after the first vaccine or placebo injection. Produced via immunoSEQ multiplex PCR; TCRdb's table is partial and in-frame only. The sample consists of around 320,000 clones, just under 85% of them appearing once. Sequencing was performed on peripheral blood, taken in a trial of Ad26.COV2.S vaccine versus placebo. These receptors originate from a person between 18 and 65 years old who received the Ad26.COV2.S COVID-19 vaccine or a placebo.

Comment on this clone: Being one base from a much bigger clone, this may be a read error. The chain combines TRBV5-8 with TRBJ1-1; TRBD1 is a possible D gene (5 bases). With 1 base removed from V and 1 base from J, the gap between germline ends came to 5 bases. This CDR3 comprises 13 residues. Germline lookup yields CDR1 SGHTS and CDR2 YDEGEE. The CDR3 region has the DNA TGTGCCAGCAGCTTGCAGGGGAACACTGAAGCTTTCTTT. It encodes CASSLQGNTEAFF.

CDR3 nucleotides: TGCGCCAGCAGGACCGGGCCTTCGGGGTCCTACGAGCAGTACTTC. Its translation is CASRTGPSGSYEQYF. J is TRBJ2-7 and V is TRBV5-1; possibly TRBD2 for D (5 bases). Deletions cut 5 bases from V and 1 base from J, with 16 bases between. This CDR3 region has 15 residues. Germline CDR1 and CDR2: SGHRS and YFSETQ.

The CDR3 DNA is TGTGCCAGCAGCTCCCGGGACACTGGCGTCGCGGAAAAACTGTTTTTT. Amino acids: CASSSRDTGVAEKLFF. This chain connects TRBV7-9 to TRBJ1-4; D is possibly TRBD1 (6 bases). The CDR3 sequence is 16 residues long. The germline V and J ends were trimmed by 4 bases and 8 bases, with 20 bases remaining between them. The germline CDR1 and CDR2 sequences are SEHNR and FQNEAQ (reference sequence).

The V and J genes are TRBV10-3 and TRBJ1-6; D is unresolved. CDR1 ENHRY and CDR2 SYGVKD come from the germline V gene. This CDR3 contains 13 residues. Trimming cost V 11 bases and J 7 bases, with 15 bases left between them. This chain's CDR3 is CALQADLNSPLHF. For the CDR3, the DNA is TGTGCCCTACAAGCAGATTTAAATTCACCCCTCCACTTT.

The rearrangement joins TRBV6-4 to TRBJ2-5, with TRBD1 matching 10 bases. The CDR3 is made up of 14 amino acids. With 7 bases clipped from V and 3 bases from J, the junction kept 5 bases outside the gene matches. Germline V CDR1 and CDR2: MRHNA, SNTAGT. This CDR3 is CASKGTGAKETQYF. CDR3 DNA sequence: TGTGCCAGCAAGGGGACAGGGGCTAAAGAGACCCAGTACTTC.

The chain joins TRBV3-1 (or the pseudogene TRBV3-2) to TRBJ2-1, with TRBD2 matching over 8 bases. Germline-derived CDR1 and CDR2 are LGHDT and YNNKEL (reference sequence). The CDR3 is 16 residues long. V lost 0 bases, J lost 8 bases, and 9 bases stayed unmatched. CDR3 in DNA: TGTGCCAGCAGCCAAGATCTGGCGGGGGGAGGGGATGAGCAGTTCTTC. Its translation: CASSQDLAGGGDEQFF.

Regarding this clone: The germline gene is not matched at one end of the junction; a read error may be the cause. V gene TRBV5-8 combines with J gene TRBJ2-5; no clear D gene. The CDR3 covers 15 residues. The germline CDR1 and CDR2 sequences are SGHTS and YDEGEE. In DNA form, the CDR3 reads TGTGCCAGCAACTTGGGATCTCCAACGGCGGAGACCCAGTACTTC. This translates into CASNLGSPTAETQYF.

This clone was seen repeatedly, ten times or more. CDR3 protein: CASSQESFAHNSPLHF. DNA for the CDR3: TGTGCCAGCAGCCAAGAAAGTTTCGCACATAATTCACCCCTCCACTTT. J is TRBJ1-6 and V is TRBV3-1 (or the pseudogene TRBV3-2), with no clear D. CDR3 length: 16 residues. CDR1 and CDR2 (germline): LGHDT, YNNKEL (reference sequence). Trimming took off 0 bases at V and 5 bases at J, with 11 bases between the two ends.

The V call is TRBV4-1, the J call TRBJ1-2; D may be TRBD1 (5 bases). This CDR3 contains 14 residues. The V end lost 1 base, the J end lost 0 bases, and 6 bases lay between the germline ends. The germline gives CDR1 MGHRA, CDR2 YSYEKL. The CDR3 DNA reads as TGCGCCAGCAGCCAAGGGGACGCTAACTATGGCTACACCTTC. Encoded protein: CASSQGDANYGYTF.

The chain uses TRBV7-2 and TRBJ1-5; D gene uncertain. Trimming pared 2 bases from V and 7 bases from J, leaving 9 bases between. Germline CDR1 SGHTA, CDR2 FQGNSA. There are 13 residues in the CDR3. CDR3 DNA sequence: TGTGCCAGCAGCTTATCCAGTACGCAGCCCCAGCATTTT. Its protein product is CASSLSSTQPQHF.

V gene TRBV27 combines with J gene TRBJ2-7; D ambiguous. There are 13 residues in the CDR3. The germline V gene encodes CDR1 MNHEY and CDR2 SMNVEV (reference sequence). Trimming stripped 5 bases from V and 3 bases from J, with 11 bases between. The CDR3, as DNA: TGTGCCAGCAGTCCAGGAGTGTTCTACGAGCAGTACTTC. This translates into CASSPGVFYEQYF.

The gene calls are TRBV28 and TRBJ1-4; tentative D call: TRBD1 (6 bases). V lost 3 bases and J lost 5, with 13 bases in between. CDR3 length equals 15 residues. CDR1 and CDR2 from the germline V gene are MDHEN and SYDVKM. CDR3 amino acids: CASSLAGVSNEKLFF. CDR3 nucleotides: TGTGCCAGCAGTTTGGCAGGGGTATCGAATGAAAAACTGTTTTTT.

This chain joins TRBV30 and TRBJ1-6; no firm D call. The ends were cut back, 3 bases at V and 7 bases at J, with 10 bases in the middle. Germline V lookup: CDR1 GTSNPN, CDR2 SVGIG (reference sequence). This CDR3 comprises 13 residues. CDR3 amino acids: CAWSSGPNSPLHF. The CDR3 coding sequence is TGTGCCTGGAGCTCAGGCCCCAATTCACCCCTCCACTTT.

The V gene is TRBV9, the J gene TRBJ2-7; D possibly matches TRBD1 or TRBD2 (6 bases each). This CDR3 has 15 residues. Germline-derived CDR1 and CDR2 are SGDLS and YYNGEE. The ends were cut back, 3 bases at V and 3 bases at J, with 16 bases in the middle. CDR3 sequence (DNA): TGTGCCAGCAGCGAGAGGGGGGCAGACTACTACGAGCAGTACTTC. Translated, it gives CASSERGADYYEQYF.

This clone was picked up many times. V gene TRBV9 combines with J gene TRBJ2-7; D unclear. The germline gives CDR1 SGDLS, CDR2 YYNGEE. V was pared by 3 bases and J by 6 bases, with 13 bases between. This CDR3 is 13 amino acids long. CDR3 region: CASSAAQKGEQYF. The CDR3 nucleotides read TGTGCCAGCAGCGCCGCCCAGAAGGGCGAGCAGTACTTC.

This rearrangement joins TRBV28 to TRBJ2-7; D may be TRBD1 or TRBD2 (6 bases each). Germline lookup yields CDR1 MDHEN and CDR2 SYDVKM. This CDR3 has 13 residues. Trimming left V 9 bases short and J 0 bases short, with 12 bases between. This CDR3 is CASTGRSSYEQYF. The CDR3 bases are TGTGCCAGTACAGGGAGGAGCTCCTACGAGCAGTACTTC.

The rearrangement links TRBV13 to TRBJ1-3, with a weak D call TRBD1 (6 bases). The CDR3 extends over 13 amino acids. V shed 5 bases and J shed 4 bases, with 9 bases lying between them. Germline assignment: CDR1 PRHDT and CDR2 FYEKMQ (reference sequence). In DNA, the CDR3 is TGTGCCAGCAGCGACAGGTTGGGAAACACCATATATTTT. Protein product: CASSDRLGNTIYF.

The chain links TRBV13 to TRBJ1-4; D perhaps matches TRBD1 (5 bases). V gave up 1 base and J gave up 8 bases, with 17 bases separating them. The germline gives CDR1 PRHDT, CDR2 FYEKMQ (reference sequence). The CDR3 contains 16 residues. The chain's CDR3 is CASSLAPRETGEKLFF. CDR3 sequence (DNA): TGTGCCAGCAGCTTAGCCCCCAGGGAAACGGGGGAAAAACTGTTTTTT.

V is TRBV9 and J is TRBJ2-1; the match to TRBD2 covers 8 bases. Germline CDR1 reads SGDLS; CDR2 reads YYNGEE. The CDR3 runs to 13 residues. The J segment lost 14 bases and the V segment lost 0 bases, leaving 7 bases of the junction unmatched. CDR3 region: CASSVAGTRGEFF. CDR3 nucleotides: TGTGCCAGCAGCGTAGCGGGGACTAGGGGTGAGTTCTTC.

CDR3 sequence reads: CASTAGLVADTQYF. The CDR3, as DNA: TGTGCCAGCACGGCTGGACTAGTTGCAGATACGCAGTATTTT. This chain connects TRBV30 to TRBJ2-3; TRBD2 agrees at 7 bases. This CDR3 has 14 amino acids. The germline V gene has CDR1 GTSNPN and CDR2 SVGIG (reference sequence). V was pared by 8 bases and J by 4 bases, with 12 bases of the junction left unmatched. The complete variable domain, with remaining parts taken from reference TRBV30 and TRBJ2-3, reads SQTIHQWPATLVQPVGSPLSLECTVEGTSNPNLYWYRQAAGRGLQLLFYSVGIGQISSEVPQNLSASRPQDRQFILSSKKLLLSDSGFYLCASTAGLVADTQYFGPGTRLTVL.

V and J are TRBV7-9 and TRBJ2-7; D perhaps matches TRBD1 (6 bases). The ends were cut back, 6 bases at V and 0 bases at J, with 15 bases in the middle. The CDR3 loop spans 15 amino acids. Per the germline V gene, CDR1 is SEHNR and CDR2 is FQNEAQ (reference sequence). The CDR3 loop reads CASSGDRLDSYEQYF. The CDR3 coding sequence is TGTGCCAGCAGTGGTGACAGGTTAGACTCCTACGAGCAGTACTTC.

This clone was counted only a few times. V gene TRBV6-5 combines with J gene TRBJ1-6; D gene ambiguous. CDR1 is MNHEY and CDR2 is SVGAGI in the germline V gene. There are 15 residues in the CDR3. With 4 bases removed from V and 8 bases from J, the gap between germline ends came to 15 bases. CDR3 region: CASSLGRGRHSPLHF. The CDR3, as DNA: TGTGCCAGCAGTTTAGGACGCGGTCGGCATTCACCCCTCCACTTT.

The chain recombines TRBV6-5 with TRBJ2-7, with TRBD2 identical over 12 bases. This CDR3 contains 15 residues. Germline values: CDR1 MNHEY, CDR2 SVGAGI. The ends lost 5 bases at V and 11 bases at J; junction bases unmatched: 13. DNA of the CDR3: TGTGCCAGCAGTACAACCGGGACTAGCGGGTCAGTCAAGTACTTC. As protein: CASSTTGTSGSVKYF.

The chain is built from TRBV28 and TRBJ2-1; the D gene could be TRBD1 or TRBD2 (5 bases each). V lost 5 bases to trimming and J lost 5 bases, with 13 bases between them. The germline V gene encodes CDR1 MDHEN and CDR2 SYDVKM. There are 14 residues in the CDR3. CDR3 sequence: CASSPPRGHNEQFF. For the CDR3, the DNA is TGTGCCAGCAGTCCTCCCCGGGGCCACAATGAGCAGTTCTTC.

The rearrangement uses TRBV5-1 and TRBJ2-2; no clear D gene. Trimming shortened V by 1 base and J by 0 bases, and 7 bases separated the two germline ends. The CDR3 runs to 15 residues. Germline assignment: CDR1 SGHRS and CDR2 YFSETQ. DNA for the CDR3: TGCGCCAGCAGCTTGAACATCGCGAACACCGGGGAGCTGTTTTTT. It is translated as CASSLNIANTGELFF.

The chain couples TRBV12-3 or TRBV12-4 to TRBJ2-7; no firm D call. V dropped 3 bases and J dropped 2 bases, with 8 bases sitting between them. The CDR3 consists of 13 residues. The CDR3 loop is CASSFVPTYEQYF. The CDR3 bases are TGTGCCAGCAGTTTTGTTCCGACCTACGAGCAGTACTTC.

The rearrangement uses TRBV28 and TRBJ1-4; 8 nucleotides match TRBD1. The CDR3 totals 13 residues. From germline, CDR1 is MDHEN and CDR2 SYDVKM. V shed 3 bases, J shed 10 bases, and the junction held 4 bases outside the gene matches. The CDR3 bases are TGTGCCAGCAGTTTTCCCGACAGGGGAAAACTGTTTTTT. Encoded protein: CASSFPDRGKLFF.

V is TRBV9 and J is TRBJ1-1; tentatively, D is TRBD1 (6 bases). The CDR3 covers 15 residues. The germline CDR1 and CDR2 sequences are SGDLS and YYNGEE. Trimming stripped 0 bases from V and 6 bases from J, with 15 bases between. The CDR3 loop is CASSVDQGRGSEAFF. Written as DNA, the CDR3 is TGTGCCAGCAGCGTAGACCAGGGGCGAGGGTCTGAAGCTTTCTTT.